Listed here are 12 T cell receptor beta chains from one sample, sequenced in a study of human T cells and chemical hapten exposure. As to time point: patch test 3, about 24 weeks after DPC sensitization. Treatment noted: therapeutic diphenylcyclopropenone sensitization with weekly scalp DPC. TCRdb itself ran the RACE reads through MiXCR, one entry per CDR3 protein. The repertoire consists of 120,000 or so distinct CDR3 sequences, with about 11% occurring once and the leading ten covering under 2.5%. The starting material was whole blood, obtained in connection with sensitization to the hapten diphenylcyclopropenone (DPC). The receptors shown here come from a woman aged 45-60 years with alopecia areata. Some clones in this sample may be carry-over from other donors' samples.

The chain employs TRBV11-2 and TRBJ2-1; 9 nucleotides match TRBD2. After removal of 2 bases from V and 2 bases from J, the junction contained 7 bases not matched to a gene. Germline loops: CDR1 SGHAT, CDR2 FQNNGV. The CDR3 runs 17 residues. The CDR3 bases are TGTGCCAGCAGCTTACTACGAGCGGGAGGCCCCTACAATGAGCAGTTCTTC. Protein product: CASSLLRAGGPYNEQFF.

This clonotype was detected ten times or more. V is TRBV20-1 and J is TRBJ1-1, with a possible D match to TRBD1 (5 bases). Trimming left V 0 bases short and J 0 bases short, with 11 bases between. This CDR3 region has 15 residues. Germline V lookup: CDR1 DFQATT, CDR2 SNEGSKA (reference sequence). The CDR3 coding sequence is TGCAGTGCTAGAGATCTTCGGGGGTTGAACACTGAAGCTTTCTTT. Translated: CSARDLRGLNTEAFF.

This clonotype turned up a few times. The chain carries TRBV7-2 and TRBJ2-5, with 14 bases matching TRBD2. This CDR3 spans 18 amino acids. The germline CDR1 and CDR2 sequences are SGHTA and FQGNSA. Unmatched junction bases numbered 12, after V lost 5 bases and J lost 4 bases. CDR3 bases: TGTGCCAGCAGCATAGTGGGGACTAGCGGGAGTCTCGGAGAGACCCAGTACTTC. Residues: CASSIVGTSGSLGETQYF.

This clonotype was seen ten or more times. The chain has TRBV12-3 or TRBV12-4 and TRBJ2-3; D is undetermined. Trimming took off 0 bases at V and 4 bases at J, with 5 bases between the two ends. The CDR3 covers 13 residues. The CDR3 DNA reads as TGTGCCAGCAGTTTAGCAGGAGCAGATACGCAGTATTTT. Its protein is CASSLAGADTQYF.

This clonotype was counted ten times or more. This chain uses TRBV12-3 or TRBV12-4 with TRBJ2-3; no clear D gene. CDR3 size: 11 residues. V was clipped by 3 bases and J by 5 bases, with 3 bases between them. CDR3 nucleotides: TGTGCCAGCAGTTTTGGAGATACGCAGTATTTT. Protein: CASSFGDTQYF.

This clonotype was counted between two and nine times. The V and J genes are TRBV10-3 and TRBJ2-7, with 9 nucleotides matching TRBD1. Per the germline V gene, CDR1 is ENHRY and CDR2 is SYGVKD. J gave up 5 bases and V 10 bases, and 15 bases lay outside the gene matches. The CDR3 runs to 15 residues. The CDR3 here is CATRGTGSFGNEQYF. The CDR3 DNA is TGTGCCACCAGAGGGACAGGGTCATTCGGGAACGAGCAGTACTTC.

This clonotype was seen a few times. V gene TRBV28 combines with J gene TRBJ2-7; D may be TRBD1 (5 bases). Deletions cut 5 bases from V and 4 bases from J, with 9 bases between. Germline V CDR1 and CDR2: MDHEN, SYDVKM. The CDR3 totals 12 residues. CDR3 coding DNA: TGTGCCAGCAGTCGGACACGTTACGAGCAGTACTTC. It specifies CASSRTRYEQYF.

This clonotype was recorded a few times. V and J are TRBV4-2 and TRBJ1-2; TRBD1 might be the D (5 bases). This CDR3 comprises 13 residues. Trimming took 2 bases from V and 6 from J, leaving 10 bases between them. Germline V gene lookup returns CDR1 LGHNA and CDR2 YNFKEQ. The CDR3 sequence: CASSQMQGDGYTF. CDR3 nucleotide sequence: TGTGCCAGCAGCCAAATGCAGGGCGATGGCTACACCTTC.

This clonotype was detected once. The chain is built from TRBV11-2 and TRBJ2-1; no reliable D call. V was pared by 5 bases and J by 5 bases, with 13 bases between. The CDR3 spans 14 residues. Looked up from germline, CDR1 is SGHAT and CDR2 is FQNNGV. The CDR3 region is CASSPTGSDNEQFF. The DNA of the CDR3 is TGTGCCAGCAGCCCTACCGGGTCAGACAATGAGCAGTTCTTC.

The chain uses TRBV29-1 and TRBJ2-2; the match to TRBD1 covers 7 bases. With V trimmed by 6 bases and J by 6 bases, 7 bases remained unmatched. The germline gives CDR1 SQVTM, CDR2 ANQGSEA. The CDR3 is 13 amino acids. CDR3 residues: CSVNRGPAGELFF. The CDR3 DNA sequence: TGCAGCGTGAACAGGGGACCGGCCGGGGAGCTGTTTTTT.

This clonotype was seen a few times. The chain couples TRBV2 to TRBJ1-1; D is ambiguous. This CDR3 is built from 13 residues. Trimming took off 8 bases at V and 1 base at J, with 11 bases between the two ends. The germline V gene has CDR1 SNHLY and CDR2 FYNNEI. CDR3 protein: CASPTEANTEAFF. For the CDR3, the DNA is TGTGCCAGCCCAACAGAGGCGAACACTGAAGCTTTCTTT.

This clonotype turned up a few times. The J gene is TRBJ2-7, the V gene TRBV3-1, with D hard to call. Per the germline V gene, CDR1 is LGHDT and CDR2 is YNNKEL (reference sequence). Trimming stripped 4 bases from V and 5 bases from J, with 18 bases between. This CDR3 region has 15 residues. The CDR3 is CASSLSFVTANEQYF. The CDR3 DNA sequence: TGTGCCAGCAGCCTTTCCTTCGTGACGGCAAACGAGCAGTACTTC.